This T cell receptor (beta chain) derives from a study of cytomegalovirus exposure and HLA in healthy donors. Study results and limitations: One variant, a missense change in DCLRE1C, was linked in a later analysis to TCR beta V- and J-gene trimming. The records held CMV serostatus as the only immune exposure information. Across HLA loci, a later analysis found differing TCR association rates, with DRB1 most and HLA-C fewest.

Nominally healthy donors provided the samples, though records likely missed some immune exposures. The study ran its PCR with 60 Vbeta and 13 Jbeta primers. Libraries were prepared by immunoSEQ multiplex PCR; TCRdb keeps only in-frame clonotypes and omits some of them. The repertoire holds more than 150,000 clones, with around 80% as singletons. V was clipped by 6 bases and J by 3 bases; unmatched bases: 5. The germline CDR1 and CDR2 sequences are MNHEY and SMNVEV (reference sequence). CDR3 size: 14 residues. Concerning this clone itself: Its antigen is as yet unknown.

The receptor was derived from a girl aged 2-10 years in good health and CMV-seropositive. The sample taken for sequencing was PBMCs. The chain joins TRBV27 to TRBJ1-2, with 9 bases fitting TRBD1. In nucleotides, the CDR3 is TGTGCCAGCAGAATAACAGGGGGCGACTATGGCTACACCTTC. This encodes CASRITGGDYGYTF.